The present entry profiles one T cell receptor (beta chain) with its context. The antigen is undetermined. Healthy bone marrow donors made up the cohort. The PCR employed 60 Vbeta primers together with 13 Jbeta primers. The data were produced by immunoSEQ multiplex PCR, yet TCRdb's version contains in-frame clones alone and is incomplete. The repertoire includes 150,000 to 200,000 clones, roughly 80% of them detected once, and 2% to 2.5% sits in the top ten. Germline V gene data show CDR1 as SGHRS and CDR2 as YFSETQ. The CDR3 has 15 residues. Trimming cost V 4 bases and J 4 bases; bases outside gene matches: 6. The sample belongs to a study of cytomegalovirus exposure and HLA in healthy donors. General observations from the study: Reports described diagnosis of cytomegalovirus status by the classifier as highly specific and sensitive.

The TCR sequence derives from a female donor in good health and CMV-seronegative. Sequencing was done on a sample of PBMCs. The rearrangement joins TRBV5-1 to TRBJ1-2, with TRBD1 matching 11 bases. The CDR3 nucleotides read TGCGCCAGCAGCCCGGAGGGACAGGGGGGCTATGGCTACACCTTC. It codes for CASSPEGQGGYGYTF.